The 22 T cell receptor beta chains reported below all come from one sample, sequenced in a study of control samples from healthy donors and cancer patients. Sequencing used immunoSEQ multiplex PCR; TCRdb keeps in-frame clones, though not all of them. The data show 150,000 to 200,000 clones, roughly nine tenths seen once. The specimen was blood. These receptors all come from a man in his thirties or forties in good health.

This chain links TRBV20-1 with TRBJ1-6; no clear D. Between the trimmed V and J ends, which lost 3 bases and 3 bases, there was a span of 9 bases. Germline V gene lookup returns CDR1 DFQATT and CDR2 SNEGSKA (reference sequence). This CDR3 is built from 14 residues. The CDR3 sequence is CSASGRDYNSPLHF. The DNA of the CDR3 is TGCAGTGCTAGTGGGAGAGACTATAATTCACCCCTCCACTTT.

CDR3 protein: CASSYRDRDSPLHF. The CDR3 DNA reads as TGTGCCAGCAGCTACCGGGACAGGGACTCACCCCTCCACTTT. The genes are TRBV5-8 and TRBJ1-6, with 9 bases matching TRBD1. Unmatched junction bases numbered 5, after V lost 3 bases and J lost 10 bases. Germline values: CDR1 SGHTS, CDR2 YDEGEE. CDR3 size: 14 residues.

This clone was found once. The chain has TRBV7-2 and TRBJ2-7; D ambiguous. The CDR3 length is 14 residues. Germline V gives CDR1 SGHTA, CDR2 FQGNSA. Trimming took off 2 bases at V and 4 bases at J, with 12 bases between the two ends. The CDR3 reads CASSLWYSGYEQYF. CDR3 bases: TGTGCCAGCAGCTTATGGTACTCGGGTTACGAGCAGTACTTC.

The chain joins TRBV13 to TRBJ2-5, with D hard to call. This CDR3 has 13 amino acids. Trimming took off 5 bases at V and 5 bases at J, with 12 bases between the two ends. Germline V gives CDR1 PRHDT, CDR2 FYEKMQ (reference sequence). The CDR3 here is CASSLTVKETQYF. CDR3 in DNA: TGTGCCAGCAGCCTAACGGTTAAGGAGACCCAGTACTTC. Supplemented by reference TRBV13 and TRBJ2-5, the full variable domain reads AAGVIQSPRHLIKEKRETATLKCYPIPRHDTVYWYQQGPGQDPQFLISFYEKMQSDKGSIPDRFSAQQFSDYHSELNMSSLELGDSALYFCASSLTVKETQYFGPGTRLLVL.

A few counts support this clone. This chain uses TRBV5-5 with TRBJ2-1; D possibly corresponds to TRBD2 (6 bases). Germline assignment: CDR1 SGHKS and CDR2 YYEKEE (reference sequence). The CDR3 contains 13 residues. V dropped 4 bases and J dropped 4 bases, with 9 bases sitting between them. CDR3 region: CASSIGLYNEQFF. In DNA form, the CDR3 reads TGTGCCAGCAGCATCGGACTATACAATGAGCAGTTCTTC.

This chain links TRBV25-1 with TRBJ1-3, with a weak D call TRBD1 (5 bases). The V and J ends lost 7 bases and 7 bases respectively, with 20 bases between them. From germline, CDR1 is MGHDK and CDR2 SYGVNS. This CDR3 is built from 15 residues. Written as DNA, the CDR3 is TGTGCCAGCATTCCCCGTCGGGGGGGGGAGAACACCATATATTTT. Protein sequence: CASIPRRGGENTIYF.

This clone has a handful of counts. The chain is built from TRBV5-5 and TRBJ1-1; D is ambiguous. V dropped 4 bases and J dropped 6 bases, with 16 bases sitting between them. Germline CDR1 SGHKS, CDR2 YYEKEE (reference sequence). The CDR3 consists of 14 residues. The CDR3 is CASSPPILWAEAFF. The CDR3 bases are TGTGCCAGCAGCCCACCGATCCTTTGGGCTGAAGCTTTCTTT. Full variable domain (outside the CDR3, taken from reference TRBV5-5 and TRBJ1-1): DAGVTQSPTHLIKTRGQQVTLRCSPISGHKSVSWYQQVLGQGPQFIFQYYEKEERGRGNFPDRFSARQFPNYSSELNVNALLLGDSALYLCASSPPILWAEAFFGQGTRLTVV.

The chain employs TRBV27 and TRBJ2-1; 9 nucleotides match TRBD2. Germline trimming cut 0 bases from V and 4 bases from J; bases unmatched to any gene: 4. The length of the CDR3 is 16 residues. Germline loops: CDR1 MNHEY, CDR2 SMNVEV (reference sequence). CDR3 sequence: CASSLSGSGRYNEQFF. DNA of the CDR3: TGTGCCAGCAGTTTATCGGGTAGCGGGAGATACAATGAGCAGTTCTTC.

This clone was counted a few times. The chain recombines TRBV18 with TRBJ1-1; no definite D call. V was clipped by 4 bases and J by 5 bases, with 11 bases between them. The CDR3 totals 13 residues. Germline lookup yields CDR1 KGHSH and CDR2 LQKENI. CDR3 in amino acids: CASSRSDGTEAFF. The CDR3 nucleotides are TGTGCCAGCTCACGTTCGGACGGGACTGAAGCTTTCTTT.

The rearrangement joins TRBV21-1 to TRBJ1-1; the tabulated D call, TRBD1, remains unverified against the DNA. TRBV21-1 is deemed a pseudogene. The CDR3 is 18 residues long. The CDR3 DNA reads TGTGCCAGCAGCAAAGGGGTCAGGTTCCCGGACAGTGAGAGGTCGGCTTTCTTT. This encodes CASSKGVRFPDSERSAFF.

A single count supports this clone. The chain is built from TRBV30 and TRBJ2-7; the D is unclear. The V gene lost 5 bases and the J gene lost 0 bases, with 11 bases spanning the gap. Germline V CDR1 and CDR2: GTSNPN, SVGIG (reference sequence). CDR3 length equals 13 residues. DNA of the CDR3: TGTGCCTGGGATCAATCGAGCTCCTACGAGCAGTACTTC. It specifies CAWDQSSSYEQYF.

The chain has TRBV2 and TRBJ2-6; D may be TRBD1 or TRBD2 (6 bases each). The ends were cut back, 1 base at V and 0 bases at J, with 13 bases in the middle. The CDR3 totals 18 residues. Germline loops: CDR1 SNHLY, CDR2 FYNNEI. The CDR3 is CASSEVGGVGSGANVLTF. The CDR3 nucleotides read TGTGCCAGCAGTGAAGTGGGGGGCGTAGGCTCTGGGGCCAACGTCCTGACTTTC.

This CDR3 reads CASSYRQGPGNTIYF. Written as DNA, the CDR3 is TGTGCCAGCAGTTACAGACAGGGTCCTGGAAACACCATATATTTT. J is TRBJ1-3 and V is TRBV6-5; TRBD1 agrees at 7 bases. The CDR3 is made up of 15 amino acids. The V and J ends lost 2 bases and 2 bases, in that order; junction bases with no gene match: 3. CDR1 and CDR2 (germline): MNHEY, SVGAGI.

The rearrangement links TRBV30 to TRBJ1-2, with 10 bases identical to TRBD1. Germline-derived CDR1 and CDR2 are GTSNPN and SVGIG (reference sequence). Losses at the gene ends were 5 bases for V and 7 bases for J; bases not matched to a gene: 13. The CDR3 runs 15 residues. The CDR3 DNA follows: TGTGCCTGGGGGGTCGGGGACAGGGGATTAAGTGGCTACACCTTC. Its protein is CAWGVGDRGLSGYTF.

The V and J genes are TRBV3-1 (or the pseudogene TRBV3-2) and TRBJ1-3; TRBD1 matches at 11 bases. The junction had 3 bases not matched to a gene; V was cut back by 6 bases and J by 2 bases. Germline V gives CDR1 LGHDT, CDR2 YNNKEL (reference sequence). This CDR3 comprises 15 residues. CDR3 residues: CASRDRGLTGNTIYF. The CDR3 DNA sequence: TGTGCCAGCAGGGACAGGGGGCTCACTGGAAACACCATATATTTT.

This clone was recorded only once. Other DNA variants within this sample encode the same CDR3. The chain links TRBV27 to TRBJ2-1; D ambiguous. The length of the CDR3 is 14 residues. V was trimmed by 2 bases and J by 0 bases, leaving 5 bases between them. In germline, CDR1 is MNHEY, CDR2 SMNVEV (reference sequence). The CDR3: CASSLAGSYNEQFF. In DNA, the CDR3 is TGTGCCAGCAGTTTAGCCGGCTCCTACAATGAGCAGTTCTTC.

The chain carries TRBV7-9 and TRBJ1-6, with 10 bases matching TRBD1. Germline CDR1 reads SEHNR; CDR2 reads FQNEAQ (reference sequence). Germline trimming cut 4 bases from V and 8 bases from J; bases unmatched to any gene: 17. This CDR3 is built from 19 residues. CDR3 DNA: TGTGCCAGCAGCTGGCCTTACGGGACAGGGGATCCCTCGGATTCACCCCTCCACTTT. Translating it yields CASSWPYGTGDPSDSPLHF.

The chain has TRBV30 and TRBJ2-2, with TRBD2 identical over 11 bases. The CDR3 contains 15 residues. Germline V gene lookup returns CDR1 GTSNPN and CDR2 SVGIG (reference sequence). The ends lost 4 bases at V and 4 bases at J; junction bases unmatched: 5. CDR3 protein: CAWTGTSGATGELFF. The DNA of the CDR3 is TGTGCCTGGACCGGGACTAGCGGAGCCACCGGGGAGCTGTTTTTT.

The V call is TRBV4-2, the J call TRBJ2-7, with 11 bases lining up with TRBD2. The germline V gene has CDR1 LGHNA and CDR2 YNFKEQ. This CDR3 is built from 15 residues. The junction had 1 base not matched to a gene; V was cut back by 0 bases and J by 3 bases. The CDR3 coding sequence is TGTGCCAGCAGCCAAGAACTAGCGGGGGTCTACGAGCAGTACTTC. As protein: CASSQELAGVYEQYF.

The rearrangement uses TRBV11-2 and TRBJ2-2; D assignment may be TRBD1 or TRBD2 (6 bases each). The germline gives CDR1 SGHAT, CDR2 FQNNGV. The CDR3 extends over 15 amino acids. With 4 bases removed from V and 5 bases from J, the gap between germline ends came to 14 bases. The CDR3 sequence: CASSYGGGYTGELFF. The CDR3 region has the DNA TGTGCCAGCAGCTACGGAGGGGGATATACCGGGGAGCTGTTTTTT.

The chain carries TRBV6-5 and TRBJ2-5, with no clear D. The CDR3 spans 10 residues. Between the trimmed V and J ends, which lost 6 bases and 4 bases, there was a span of 3 bases. Looked up from germline, CDR1 is MNHEY and CDR2 is SVGAGI. The CDR3 DNA reads as TGTGCCAGCAGGGGAGAGACCCAGTACTTC. This sequence encodes CASRGETQYF.

The chain joins TRBV13 to TRBJ2-7, with 10 bases aligning to TRBD1. J gave up 2 bases and V 7 bases, and 2 bases lay outside the gene matches. Germline values: CDR1 PRHDT, CDR2 FYEKMQ (reference sequence). The CDR3 extends over 13 amino acids. The CDR3 sequence: CASNGQGAYEQYF. The CDR3 DNA follows: TGTGCCAGCAACGGACAGGGGGCCTACGAGCAGTACTTC.